Listed below are T cell receptor beta chains from one sample, sequenced in a study of T cells in Graves' hyperthyroidism and ophthalmopathy. Each CDR3 protein is one row after TCRdb ran MiXCR on the multiplex PCR reads. Seen here are over 45,000 distinct CDR3 sequences, around 48% observed once, and the top ten hold 8% to 10%. Sequencing was carried out using blood. These receptors originate from a woman in her 50s with Graves' ophthalmopathy. The CDR3 runs from the conserved cysteine through the conserved F or W. Fields, in order: J gene, V gene, clone size, D gene, CDR3 DNA, CDR3 protein. A D gene is named only where the DNA matches it firmly. Clone size is given for some rows only: seen once, a few or many times, or a class if the clone is expanded.

J gene: TRBJ2-3; V gene: TRBV28; clone size: few; D gene: NA; CDR3 DNA: TGTGCCAGCAGTTTAATGCGGTCCACAGATACGCAGTATTTT; CDR3 protein: CASSLMRSTDTQYF
J gene: TRBJ2-3; V gene: TRBV7-2; clone size: NA; D gene: NA; CDR3 DNA: TGTGCCAGCAGCTCCATGGCGAGCGACGGGCCTCGAGGTACGCAGTATTTT; CDR3 protein: CASSSMASDGPRGTQYF
J gene: TRBJ1-6; V gene: TRBV6-5; clone size: many; D gene: TRBD1; CDR3 DNA: TGTGCCAGCAGCCGACCTCAACAGGGGGCAGGGCGGTCACCCCTCCACTTT; CDR3 protein: CASSRPQQGAGRSPLHF
J gene: TRBJ2-7; V gene: TRBV29-1; clone size: NA; D gene: TRBD2; CDR3 DNA: TGCAGCGCCGTACTAGCGGGAGACTACTTC; CDR3 protein: CSAVLAGDYF
J gene: TRBJ2-3; V gene: TRBV10-2; clone size: medium-sized; D gene: NA; CDR3 DNA: TGCGCCAGTGCACCCGGATCCACAGATACGCAGTATTTT; CDR3 protein: CASAPGSTDTQYF
J gene: TRBJ2-5; V gene: TRBV6-6; clone size: NA; D gene: TRBD1; CDR3 DNA: TGTGCCAGCAGATCCCGGGACAGGGGACCCAAAGAGACCCAGTACTTC; CDR3 protein: CASRSRDRGPKETQYF
J gene: TRBJ2-1; V gene: TRBV7-6; clone size: many; D gene: TRBD1; CDR3 DNA: TGTGCCAGCAGCTTAGGTGCGCAGGGGGCTATGGGGTACAATGAGCAGTTCTTC; CDR3 protein: CASSLGAQGAMGYNEQFF
J gene: TRBJ2-7; V gene: TRBV28; clone size: many; D gene: NA; CDR3 DNA: TGTGCCAGCAGTATTACTGGGGGCGACCCCTACGAGCAGTACTTC; CDR3 protein: CASSITGGDPYEQYF
J gene: TRBJ1-5; V gene: TRBV5-1; clone size: NA; D gene: NA; CDR3 DNA: TGCGCCAGCAGCTTGGGAGCAGGGTCTAATCAGCCCCAGCATTTT; CDR3 protein: CASSLGAGSNQPQHF
J gene: TRBJ2-3; V gene: TRBV7-8; clone size: many; D gene: TRBD2; CDR3 DNA: TGTGCCAGCAGCTTAGGCCCAGCGGGGGGCACAGATACGCAGTATTTT; CDR3 protein: CASSLGPAGGTDTQYF
J gene: TRBJ2-7; V gene: TRBV20-1; clone size: many; D gene: TRBD2; CDR3 DNA: TGCAGTGCTAGAGATCTCAAGGGACTAGCGGGAGCGAGGGAGGCCTACGAGCAGTACTTC; CDR3 protein: CSARDLKGLAGAREAYEQYF
J gene: TRBJ1-5; V gene: TRBV19; clone size: NA; D gene: TRBD1; CDR3 DNA: TGTGCCAGTAGTATAGGAACAGGGGGACCCTACGAGCATTTT; CDR3 protein: CASSIGTGGPYEHF
J gene: TRBJ2-7; V gene: TRBV6-6; clone size: many; D gene: NA; CDR3 DNA: TGTGCCAGCAGTTACTCTCGAGACGAGCAGTACTTC; CDR3 protein: CASSYSRDEQYF
J gene: TRBJ2-2; V gene: TRBV4-3; clone size: many; D gene: NA; CDR3 DNA: TGCGCCAGCAGCCAAGCCCTTACCGGGGAGCTGTTTTTT; CDR3 protein: CASSQALTGELFF
J gene: TRBJ1-6; V gene: TRBV5-6; clone size: many; D gene: TRBD1; CDR3 DNA: TGTGCCAGCAGCTGGGGACAGGGAAATTCACCCCTCCACTTT; CDR3 protein: CASSWGQGNSPLHF
J gene: TRBJ2-3; V gene: TRBV6-4; clone size: many; D gene: NA; CDR3 DNA: TGTGCCAGCAGTGACTCGGAAACGGGCACAGATACGCAGTATTTT; CDR3 protein: CASSDSETGTDTQYF
J gene: TRBJ2-1; V gene: TRBV15; clone size: NA; D gene: TRBD1; CDR3 DNA: TGTGCCACCAGCGGAGACAGGGAGTACAATGAGCAGTTCTTC; CDR3 protein: CATSGDREYNEQFF
J gene: TRBJ1-2; V gene: TRBV12-3/TRBV12-4; clone size: many; D gene: NA; CDR3 DNA: TGTGCCACTTTATGGCTAGCTAACTATGGCTACACCTTC; CDR3 protein: CATLWLANYGYTF
J gene: TRBJ1-2; V gene: TRBV7-9; clone size: NA; D gene: NA; CDR3 DNA: TGTGCCAGCAGCAAACGGACAGTCCCCCTTGGCGAGGGCTACACCTTC; CDR3 protein: CASSKRTVPLGEGYTF
J gene: TRBJ2-1; V gene: TRBV20-1; clone size: NA; D gene: TRBD2; CDR3 DNA: TGCAGTGCCACAACGCGCCCCGGACTAGCGGGGGGCTACAATGAGCAGTTCTTC; CDR3 protein: CSATTRPGLAGGYNEQFF